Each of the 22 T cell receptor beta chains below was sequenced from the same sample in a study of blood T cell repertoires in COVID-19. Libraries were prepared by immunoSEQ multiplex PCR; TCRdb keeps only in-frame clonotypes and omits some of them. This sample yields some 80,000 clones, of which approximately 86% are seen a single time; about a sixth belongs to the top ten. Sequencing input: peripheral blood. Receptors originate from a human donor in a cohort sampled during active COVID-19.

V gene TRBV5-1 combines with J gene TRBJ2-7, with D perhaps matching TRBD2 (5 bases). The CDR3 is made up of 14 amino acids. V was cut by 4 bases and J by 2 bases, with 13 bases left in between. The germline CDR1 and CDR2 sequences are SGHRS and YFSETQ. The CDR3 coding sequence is TGCGCCAGCAGCCGGAATGGAGGTACCTACGAGCAGTACTTC. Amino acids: CASSRNGGTYEQYF.

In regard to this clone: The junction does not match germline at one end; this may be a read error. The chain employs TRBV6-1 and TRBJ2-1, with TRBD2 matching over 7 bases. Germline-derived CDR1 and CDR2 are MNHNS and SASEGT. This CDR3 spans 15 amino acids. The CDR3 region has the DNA TGTGCCAGCAGTGAAAGGGGCGGGAGCTACAATGAGCGGTTCTTC. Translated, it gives CASSERGGSYNERFF.

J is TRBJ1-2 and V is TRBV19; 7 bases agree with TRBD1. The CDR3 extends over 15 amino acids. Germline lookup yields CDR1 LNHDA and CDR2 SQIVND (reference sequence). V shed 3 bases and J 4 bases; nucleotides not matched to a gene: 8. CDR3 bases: TGTGCCAGTAGTATTCAGGGGGGCGAGGTCTATGGCTACACCTTC. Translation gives CASSIQGGEVYGYTF. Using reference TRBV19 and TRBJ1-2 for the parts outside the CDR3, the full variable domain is DGGITQSPKYLFRKEGQNVTLSCEQNLNHDAMYWYRQDPGQGLRLIYYSQIVNDFQKGDIAEGYSVSREKKESFPLTVTSAQKNPTAFYLCASSIQGGEVYGYTFGSGTRLTVV.

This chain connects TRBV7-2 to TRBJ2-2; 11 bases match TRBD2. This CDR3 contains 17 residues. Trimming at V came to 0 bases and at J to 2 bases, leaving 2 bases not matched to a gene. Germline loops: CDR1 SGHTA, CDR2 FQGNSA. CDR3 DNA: TGTGCCAGCAGCTTAGCGGGACTAGCGGAAAACACCGGGGAGCTGTTTTTT. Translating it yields CASSLAGLAENTGELFF.

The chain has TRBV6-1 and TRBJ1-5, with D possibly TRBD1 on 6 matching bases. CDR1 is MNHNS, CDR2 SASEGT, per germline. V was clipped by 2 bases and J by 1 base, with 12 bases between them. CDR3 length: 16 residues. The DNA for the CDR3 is TGTGCCAGCAGTGAACATCAGGGGATGAGCAATCAGCCCCAGCATTTT. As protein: CASSEHQGMSNQPQHF.

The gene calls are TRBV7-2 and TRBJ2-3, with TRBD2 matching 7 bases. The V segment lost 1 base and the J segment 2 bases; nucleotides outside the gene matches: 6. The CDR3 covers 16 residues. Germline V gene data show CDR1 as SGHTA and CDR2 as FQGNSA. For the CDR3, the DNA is TGTGCCAGCAGCTTAGGGAACGGGGGGACCACAGATACGCAGTATTTT. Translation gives CASSLGNGGTTDTQYF.

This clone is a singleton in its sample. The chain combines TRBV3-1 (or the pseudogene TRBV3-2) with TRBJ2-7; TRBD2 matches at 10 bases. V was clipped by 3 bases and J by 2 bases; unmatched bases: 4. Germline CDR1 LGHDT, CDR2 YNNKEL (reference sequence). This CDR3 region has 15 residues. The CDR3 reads CASSHTSGTAYEQYF. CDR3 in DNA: TGTGCCAGCAGCCACACTAGCGGGACTGCCTACGAGCAGTACTTC.

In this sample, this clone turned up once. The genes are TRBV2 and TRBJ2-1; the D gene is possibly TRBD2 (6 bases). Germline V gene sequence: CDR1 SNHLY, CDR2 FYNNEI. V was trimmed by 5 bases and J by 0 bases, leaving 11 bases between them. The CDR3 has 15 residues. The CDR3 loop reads CASSSDGSSYNEQFF. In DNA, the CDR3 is TGTGCCAGCAGTTCTGACGGGAGCTCCTACAATGAGCAGTTCTTC.

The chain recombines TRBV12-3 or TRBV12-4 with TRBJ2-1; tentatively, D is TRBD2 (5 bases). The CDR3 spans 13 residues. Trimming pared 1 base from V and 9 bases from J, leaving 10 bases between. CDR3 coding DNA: TGTGCCAGCAGTTTAGGAGTGGGGAGTGAGCAGTTCTTC. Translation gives CASSLGVGSEQFF.

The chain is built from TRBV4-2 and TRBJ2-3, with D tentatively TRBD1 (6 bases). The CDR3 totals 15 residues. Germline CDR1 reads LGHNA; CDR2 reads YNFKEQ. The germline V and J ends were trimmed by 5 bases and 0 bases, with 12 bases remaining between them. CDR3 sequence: CASSIQGTSTDTQYF. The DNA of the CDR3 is TGTGCCAGCAGCATACAGGGTACTAGCACAGATACGCAGTATTTT.

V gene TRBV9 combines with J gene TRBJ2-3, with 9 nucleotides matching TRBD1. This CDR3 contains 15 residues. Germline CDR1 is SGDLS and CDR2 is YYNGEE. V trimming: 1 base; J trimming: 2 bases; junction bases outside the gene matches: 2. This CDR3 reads CASSVRDRVTDTQYF. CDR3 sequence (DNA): TGTGCCAGCAGCGTACGGGACAGGGTCACAGATACGCAGTATTTT. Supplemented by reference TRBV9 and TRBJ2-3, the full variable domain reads DSGVTQTPKHLITATGQRVTLRCSPRSGDLSVYWYQQSLDQGLQFLIQYYNGEERAKGNILERFSAQQFPDLHSELNLSSLELGDSALYFCASSVRDRVTDTQYFGPGTRLTVL.

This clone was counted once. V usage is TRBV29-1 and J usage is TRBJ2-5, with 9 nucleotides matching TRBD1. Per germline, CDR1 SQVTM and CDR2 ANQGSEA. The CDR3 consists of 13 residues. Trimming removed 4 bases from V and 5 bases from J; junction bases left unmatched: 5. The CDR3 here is CSVGGQGVETQYF. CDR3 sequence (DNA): TGCAGCGTTGGGGGACAGGGTGTGGAGACCCAGTACTTC.

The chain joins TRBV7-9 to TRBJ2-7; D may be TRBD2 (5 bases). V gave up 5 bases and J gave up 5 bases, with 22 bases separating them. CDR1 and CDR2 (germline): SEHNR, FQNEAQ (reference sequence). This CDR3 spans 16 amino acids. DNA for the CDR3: TGTGCCAGCAGCCCTAAGTTCCGGGTCGGGATCAACGAGCAGTACTTC. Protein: CASSPKFRVGINEQYF.

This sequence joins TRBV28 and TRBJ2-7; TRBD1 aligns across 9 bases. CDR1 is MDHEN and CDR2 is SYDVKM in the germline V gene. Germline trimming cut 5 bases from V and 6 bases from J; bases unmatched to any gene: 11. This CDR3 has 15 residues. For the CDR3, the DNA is TGTGCCAGCAGTACAATGGGACAGGGACTATTCGAGCAGTACTTC. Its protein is CASSTMGQGLFEQYF.

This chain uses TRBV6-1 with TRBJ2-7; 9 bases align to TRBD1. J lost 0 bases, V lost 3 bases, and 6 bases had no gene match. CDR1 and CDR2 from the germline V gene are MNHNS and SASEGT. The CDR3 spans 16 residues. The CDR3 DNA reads TGTGCCAGCAGTGAGAGTGAGACAGGGGGCTCCTACGAGCAGTACTTC. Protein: CASSESETGGSYEQYF.

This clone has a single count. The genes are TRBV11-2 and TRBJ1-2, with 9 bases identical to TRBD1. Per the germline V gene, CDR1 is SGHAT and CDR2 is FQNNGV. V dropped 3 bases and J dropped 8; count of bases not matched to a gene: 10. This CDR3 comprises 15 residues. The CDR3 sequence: CASSFSGTGSLGYTF. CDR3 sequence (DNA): TGTGCCAGCAGCTTTTCCGGGACAGGGAGTCTCGGCTACACCTTC.

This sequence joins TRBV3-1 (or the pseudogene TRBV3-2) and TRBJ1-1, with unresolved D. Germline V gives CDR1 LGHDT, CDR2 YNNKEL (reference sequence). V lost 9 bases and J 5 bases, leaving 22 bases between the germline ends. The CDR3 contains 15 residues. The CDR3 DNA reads TGTGCCAGTACGCTTGGAGGGTTGCTTAAAACTGAAGCTTTCTTT. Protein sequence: CASTLGGLLKTEAFF.

The CDR3 protein is CASTVQTNYGYTF. In DNA, the CDR3 is TGTGCCAGCACAGTTCAGACTAACTATGGCTACACCTTC. The chain couples TRBV2 to TRBJ1-2; D is ambiguous. V dropped 7 bases and J dropped 0 bases, with 9 bases sitting between them. CDR1 and CDR2 from the germline V gene are SNHLY and FYNNEI. The CDR3 has 13 residues. The whole variable domain, remainder taken from reference TRBV2 and TRBJ1-2, is EPEVTQTPSHQVTQMGQEVILRCVPISNHLYFYWYRQILGQKVEFLVSFYNNEISEKSEIFDDQFSVERPDGSNFTLKIRSTKLEDSAMYFCASTVQTNYGYTFGSGTRLTVV.

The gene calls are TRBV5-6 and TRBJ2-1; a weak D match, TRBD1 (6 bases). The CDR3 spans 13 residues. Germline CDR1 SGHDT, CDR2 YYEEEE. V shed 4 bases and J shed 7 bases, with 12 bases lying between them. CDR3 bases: TGTGCCAGCAGCCTGGGGGCAAGGAATGAGCAGTTCTTC. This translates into CASSLGARNEQFF. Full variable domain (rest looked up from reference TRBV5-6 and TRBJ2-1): DAGVTQSPTHLIKTRGQQVTLRCSPKSGHDTVSWYQQALGQGPQFIFQYYEEEERQRGNFPDRFSGHQFPNYSSELNVNALLLGDSALYLCASSLGARNEQFFGPGTRLTVL.

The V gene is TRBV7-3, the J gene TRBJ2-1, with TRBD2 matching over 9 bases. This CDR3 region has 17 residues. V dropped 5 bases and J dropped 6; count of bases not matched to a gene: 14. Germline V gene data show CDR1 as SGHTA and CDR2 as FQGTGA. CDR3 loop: CASSATHSGGRANEQFF. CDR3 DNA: TGTGCCAGCAGCGCAACCCATAGCGGGGGTAGGGCCAATGAGCAGTTCTTC.

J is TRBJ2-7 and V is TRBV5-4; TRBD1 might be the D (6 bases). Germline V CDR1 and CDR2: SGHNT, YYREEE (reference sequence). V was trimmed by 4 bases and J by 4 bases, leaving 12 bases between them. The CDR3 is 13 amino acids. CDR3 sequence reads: CASSNDRLYEQYF. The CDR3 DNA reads TGTGCCAGCAGCAATGACAGGCTGTACGAGCAGTACTTC.

CDR3 DNA: TGTGCCAGCAGCCTATCCGGAGGACAGGGTACATCCTACGAGCAGTACTTC. Translation gives CASSLSGGQGTSYEQYF. The chain is built from TRBV14 and TRBJ2-7, with TRBD1 identical over 8 bases. The CDR3 has 17 amino acids. Germline-derived CDR1 and CDR2 are SGHDN and FVKESK. Losses at the gene ends were 4 bases for V and 1 base for J; bases not matched to a gene: 12.